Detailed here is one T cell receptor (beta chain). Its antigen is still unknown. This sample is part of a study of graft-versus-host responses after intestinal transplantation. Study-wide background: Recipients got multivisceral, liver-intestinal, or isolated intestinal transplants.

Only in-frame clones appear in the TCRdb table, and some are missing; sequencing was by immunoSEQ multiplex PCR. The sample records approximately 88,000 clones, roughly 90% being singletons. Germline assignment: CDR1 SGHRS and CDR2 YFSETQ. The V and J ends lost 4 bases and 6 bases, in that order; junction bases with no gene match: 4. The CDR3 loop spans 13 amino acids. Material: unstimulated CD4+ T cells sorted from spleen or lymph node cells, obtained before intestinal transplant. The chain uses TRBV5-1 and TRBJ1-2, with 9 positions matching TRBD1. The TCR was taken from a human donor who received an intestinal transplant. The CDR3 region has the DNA TGCGCCAGCAGCCTGGGACAGGGACATGGCTACACCTTC. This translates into CASSLGQGHGYTF. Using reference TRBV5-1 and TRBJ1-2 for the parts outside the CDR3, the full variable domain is KAGVTQTPRYLIKTRGQQVTLSCSPISGHRSVSWYQQTPGQGLQFLFEYFSETQRNKGNFPGRFSGRQFSNSRSEMNVSTLELGDSALYLCASSLGQGHGYTFGSGTRLTVV.